A single TCR beta chain is shown here with its context. This specimen belongs to a study of shared clonotypes between healthy human individuals. Study-level information: Serving as donors were two women and three men, whose ages spanned 18 to 49. CD4 naive and memory got three plates each, CD8 naive two, CD8 memory one.

The CDR3 loop spans 15 amino acids. With 0 bases removed from V and 2 bases from J, the gap between germline ends came to 10 bases. Germline V gene lookup returns CDR1 WNHNN and CDR2 SYGVQD (reference sequence). Data came from immunoSEQ multiplex PCR; TCRdb stores just in-frame clones and leaves some out. The sample has roughly 2.1 million clones; approximately 94% are singletons. Naive CD8 cells were CD45RO-negative, positively selected for CCR7, excluding terminally differentiated effector memory CD45RA+ cells. The TCR comes from a man between 18 and 29 years old in good health. Some clones in this sample may be carry-over from other donors' samples. Sequencing was done on a sample of naive CD8+ T cells from PBMCs. The chain joins TRBV10-1 to TRBJ1-1, with D perhaps matching TRBD1 (5 bases). CDR3 region: CASSESSGTNTEAFF. For the CDR3, the DNA is TGCGCCAGCAGTGAGTCGTCCGGGACCAACACTGAAGCTTTCTTT.